The clone carrying this TCR beta chain was picked up one time. Documented treatment: around 19 received Ad26.COV2.S at low or high dose, single or two shots; about 5 received placebo; per-sample allocation not given. The investigators took samples on day 63 after the first vaccine or placebo injection. The method was immunoSEQ multiplex PCR; TCRdb's version includes in-frame clones alone and lacks a portion of them. The table records around 320,000 clones, about 82% of them present only once. Germline CDR1 reads SGHTA; CDR2 reads FQGNSA. The CDR3 contains 15 residues. Trimming removed 6 bases at V and 0 bases at J, with 9 bases between. The sample comes from a study of Ad26.COV2.S vaccination and SARS-CoV-2 variants.

The sample consisted of peripheral blood, taken in a trial of Ad26.COV2.S vaccine versus placebo. This clonotype was sampled from a person aged 18 to 65 who received the Ad26.COV2.S COVID-19 vaccine or a placebo. The chain is built from TRBV7-2 and TRBJ2-6; D is ambiguous. CDR3 in DNA: TGTGCCAGCAGTCCCCCAATCTCTGGGGCCAACGTCCTGACTTTC. It specifies CASSPPISGANVLTF.